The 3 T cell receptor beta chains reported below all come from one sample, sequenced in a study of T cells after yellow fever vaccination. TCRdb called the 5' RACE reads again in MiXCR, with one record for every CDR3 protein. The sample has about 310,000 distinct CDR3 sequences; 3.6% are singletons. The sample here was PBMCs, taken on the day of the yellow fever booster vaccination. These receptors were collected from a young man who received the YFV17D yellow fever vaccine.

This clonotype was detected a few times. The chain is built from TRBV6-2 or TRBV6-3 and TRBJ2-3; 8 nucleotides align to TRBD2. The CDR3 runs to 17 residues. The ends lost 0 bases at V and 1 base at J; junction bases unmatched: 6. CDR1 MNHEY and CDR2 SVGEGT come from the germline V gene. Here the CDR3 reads CASSYSIGSGGTDTQYF. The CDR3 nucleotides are TGTGCCAGCAGTTACTCGATTGGTAGCGGGGGCACAGATACGCAGTATTTT.

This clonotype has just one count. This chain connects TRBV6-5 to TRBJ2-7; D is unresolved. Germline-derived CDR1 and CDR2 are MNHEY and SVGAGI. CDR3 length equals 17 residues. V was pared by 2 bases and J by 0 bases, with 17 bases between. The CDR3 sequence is CASSYGRQMMSSYEQYF. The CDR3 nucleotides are TGTGCCAGCAGTTACGGACGGCAGATGATGAGCTCCTACGAGCAGTACTTC.

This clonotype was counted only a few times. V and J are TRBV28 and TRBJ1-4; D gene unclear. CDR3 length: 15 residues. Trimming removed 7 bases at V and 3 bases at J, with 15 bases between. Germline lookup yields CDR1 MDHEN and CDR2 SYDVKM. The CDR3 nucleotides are TGTGCCAGCAAACCCGGATTTTGGGCTAATGAAAAACTGTTTTTT. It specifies CASKPGFWANEKLFF.